Sequencing of this T cell receptor beta chain was carried out in a study of regulatory T cells in long-lasting Graves disease. Overall study results and limits: TCR diversity in persistent Graves' patients was below that of newly diagnosed ones.

Arm-PCR of CDR3 regions and iRepertoire HTBI primers were the basis on which TCR beta libraries were built. From the multiplex PCR reads, TCRdb called clonotypes with MiXCR, one entry per CDR3 protein. This table holds approximately 460,000 distinct CDR3 sequences, approximately 16% found once. The CDR3 spans 14 residues. CDR1 and CDR2 from the germline V gene are SGHVS and FQNEAQ. The V gene lost 1 base and the J gene lost 0 bases, with 6 bases spanning the gap. Time point specified: newly diagnosed GD, antithyroid drugs for less than 3 months. Following extraction of RNA from PBMCs, that RNA was used to make the TCR library. Patients were from an endocrinology department in Xi'an, China. Details on this clonotype: Antigen specificity is unknown.

The same specimen was also included in a second study, on T cells in Graves' hyperthyroidism and ophthalmopathy. This second report adds: An initial round of RT-PCR targeting the TCR CDR3 relied on the HTBI primer set. Ophthalmopathy onset followed model prediction by a median about six months.

The sequences come from peripheral blood mononuclear cells (PBMCs), collected at new diagnosis, from a patient treated with antithyroid drugs. The clonotype comes from a woman aged 25 to 39 with Graves disease. The chain employs TRBV7-8 and TRBJ1-1, with D unresolved. The CDR3 bases are TGTGCCAGCAGCTTAGTGACACTGAACACTGAAGCTTTCTTT. This encodes CASSLVTLNTEAFF. The whole variable domain, filled in from reference TRBV7-8 and TRBJ1-1, reads GAGVSQSPRYKVAKRGQDVALRCDPISGHVSLFWYQQALGQGPEFLTYFQNEAQLDKSGLPSDRFFAERPEGSVSTLKIQRTQQEDSAVYLCASSLVTLNTEAFFGQGTRLTVV.